This record looks at one TCR beta chain sequence and its context. The data belong to a study of blood T cell repertoires in COVID-19. Across the whole study: Sites across the United States, Italy and Spain contributed samples from acute and convalescent COVID-19. The cDNA or gDNA used as material had been derived from T cells, B-cell-depleted T cells, or PBMCs.

The protocol was immunoSEQ multiplex PCR, while the TCRdb copy is restricted to in-frame clones and leaves out a portion. The table shows about 200,000 clones, with around four fifths occurring only once. The CDR3 sequence is 16 residues long. V lost 2 bases, J lost 0 bases, and 4 bases stayed unmatched. The V gene's germline CDR1 is MNHEY and CDR2 SMNVEV (reference sequence). The sequencing sample was made of peripheral blood. The V and J genes are TRBV27 and TRBJ2-1; 7 bases agree with TRBD2. The sequence derives from a man in his 60s with COVID-19, enrolled during active disease. CDR3 in amino acids: CASSLRERGSYNEQFF. The CDR3 DNA reads TGTGCCAGCAGTTTAAGGGAGCGGGGCTCCTACAATGAGCAGTTCTTC.